This passage covers 28 T cell receptor beta chains from one sample sequenced in a study of blood T cell repertoires in COVID-19. Generated by immunoSEQ multiplex PCR, the TCRdb table keeps only in-frame clones and is missing some. Among around 30,000 clones, over 90% were seen once, and the ten largest hold about 0.9%. Sequencing used peripheral blood. All receptors come from a male donor with active COVID-19.

The chain links TRBV27 to TRBJ1-4; D gene uncertain. V dropped 3 bases and J dropped 5 bases, with 4 bases sitting between them. The CDR3 contains 12 residues. In germline, CDR1 is MNHEY, CDR2 SMNVEV (reference sequence). The CDR3 loop is CASSFLNEKLFF. CDR3 DNA: TGTGCCAGCAGTTTCCTAAATGAAAAACTGTTTTTT.

The chain couples TRBV18 to TRBJ1-1; D not certain. The germline CDR1 and CDR2 sequences are KGHSH and LQKENI. Between the trimmed V and J ends, which lost 3 bases and 7 bases, there was a span of 9 bases. The CDR3 is 12 amino acids. The CDR3 spells CASSPRHNEAFF. The DNA for the CDR3 is TGTGCCAGCTCACCCCGACATAATGAAGCTTTCTTT.

The V and J genes are TRBV11-1 and TRBJ2-7; D possibly corresponds to TRBD1 (8 bases). The CDR3 length is 15 residues. Germline V lookup: CDR1 SGHAT, CDR2 FQDESV (reference sequence). Trimming left V 5 bases short and J 3 bases short, with 17 bases between. The CDR3 DNA follows: TGTGCCAGCAGCCTAACGACAGGGGAGGGCTACGAGCAGTACTTC. Amino acid sequence: CASSLTTGEGYEQYF.

The chain couples TRBV9 to TRBJ2-6; D not resolved. Germline V CDR1 and CDR2: SGDLS, YYNGEE. CDR3 length equals 12 residues. The ends were cut back, 4 bases at V and 10 bases at J, with 9 bases in the middle. CDR3 loop: CASSPRQNVLTF. Here the CDR3 DNA reads TGTGCCAGCAGCCCCCGACAAAACGTCCTGACTTTC.

V gene TRBV9 combines with J gene TRBJ1-1; possibly TRBD1 for D (5 bases). CDR3 length: 14 residues. Between the trimmed V and J ends, which lost 6 bases and 2 bases, there was a span of 14 bases. Germline CDR1 is SGDLS and CDR2 is YYNGEE. CDR3 sequence: CASTPGGTNTEAFF. In DNA form, the CDR3 reads TGTGCCAGCACCCCTGGAGGGACCAACACTGAAGCTTTCTTT. Complete variable domain (other parts from reference TRBV9 and TRBJ1-1): DSGVTQTPKHLITATGQRVTLRCSPRSGDLSVYWYQQSLDQGLQFLIQYYNGEERAKGNILERFSAQQFPDLHSELNLSSLELGDSALYFCASTPGGTNTEAFFGQGTRLTVV.

The chain recombines TRBV12-5 with TRBJ2-3, with a tentative D call TRBD2 (6 bases). This CDR3 is 16 amino acids long. Per germline, CDR1 LGHNT and CDR2 FRNRAP. V was trimmed by 5 bases and J by 4 bases, leaving 19 bases between them. The CDR3 sequence: CASGPGAGRGADTQYF. Here the CDR3 DNA reads TGTGCTAGTGGTCCTGGGGCCGGGCGGGGTGCAGATACGCAGTATTTT.

CDR3 in amino acids: CASTARYRVSEAFF. CDR3 nucleotides: TGTGCCAGCACCGCCCGATACAGGGTCAGTGAAGCTTTCTTT. The chain links TRBV7-8 to TRBJ1-1; weak D call: TRBD1 (6 bases). The CDR3 sequence is 14 residues long. CDR1 and CDR2 (germline): SGHVS, FQNEAQ. The germline V and J ends were trimmed by 7 bases and 7 bases, with 19 bases remaining between them.

This clone was seen a single time. The gene calls are TRBV7-2 and TRBJ1-2; D is undetermined. The V end lost 4 bases, the J end lost 4 bases, and 13 bases lay between the germline ends. Germline CDR1 is SGHTA and CDR2 is FQGNSA. The length of the CDR3 is 14 residues. The CDR3 loop is CASSSRIEVYGYTF. Written as DNA, the CDR3 is TGTGCCAGCAGCTCCCGAATAGAAGTCTATGGCTACACCTTC.

The rearrangement joins TRBV3-1 (or the pseudogene TRBV3-2) to TRBJ1-4; D might be TRBD1 (5 bases). The ends were cut back, 1 base at V and 14 bases at J, with 11 bases in the middle. Germline CDR1 and CDR2: LGHDT and YNNKEL (reference sequence). The CDR3 sequence is 12 residues long. As DNA, the CDR3 is TGTGCCAGCAGCCAAGTAGGGGCAAATCTGTTTTTT. This codes for CASSQVGANLFF.

The chain links TRBV2 to TRBJ2-7; D uncertain. Deletions cut 3 bases from V and 5 bases from J, with 2 bases between. The CDR3 sequence is 10 residues long. Germline V gene lookup returns CDR1 SNHLY and CDR2 FYNNEI. CDR3 protein: CASSDNEQYF. Written as DNA, the CDR3 is TGTGCCAGCAGTGATAACGAGCAGTACTTC.

V is TRBV18 and J is TRBJ2-3; 7 bases match TRBD1. Germline V lookup: CDR1 KGHSH, CDR2 LQKENI. CDR3 length: 15 amino acids. V shed 5 bases, J shed 0 bases, and the junction held 5 bases outside the gene matches. The CDR3 here is CASSEDRASTDTQYF. In nucleotides, the CDR3 is TGTGCCAGCTCAGAAGACAGGGCAAGCACAGATACGCAGTATTTT.

The chain couples TRBV30 to TRBJ1-1; 7 positions match TRBD1. The CDR3 has 15 residues. V shed 3 bases, J shed 5 bases, and the junction held 12 bases outside the gene matches. Germline CDR1 and CDR2: GTSNPN and SVGIG (reference sequence). The CDR3 loop reads CAWSSRGLVGTEAFF. CDR3 in DNA: TGTGCCTGGAGCTCAAGGGGGCTGGTAGGGACTGAAGCTTTCTTT.

CDR3 bases: TGTGCCTGGAGTGAAGTACGAGGTAGCAATCAGCCCCAGCATTTT. This encodes CAWSEVRGSNQPQHF. V gene TRBV30 combines with J gene TRBJ1-5; D gene ambiguous. CDR3 length equals 15 residues. V lost 1 base to trimming and J lost 0 bases, with 10 bases between them. CDR1 and CDR2 from the germline V gene are GTSNPN and SVGIG (reference sequence).

The chain uses TRBV6-2 or TRBV6-3 and TRBJ2-5; 12 nucleotides match TRBD2. V lost 0 bases to trimming and J lost 7 bases; unmatched junction nucleotides: 6. The germline CDR1 and CDR2 sequences are MNHEY and SVGEGT. CDR3 size: 16 residues. The chain's CDR3 is CASSYSIVTSGGTQYF. The DNA for the CDR3 is TGTGCCAGCAGTTACTCGATAGTGACTAGCGGGGGGACCCAGTACTTC.

This chain joins TRBV4-1 and TRBJ2-2, with D possibly TRBD2 on 6 matching bases. The germline V and J ends were trimmed by 4 bases and 6 bases, with 12 bases remaining between them. The germline CDR1 and CDR2 sequences are MGHRA and YSYEKL. CDR3 size: 14 residues. The CDR3 loop is CASSLRRRAGELFF. CDR3 nucleotide sequence: TGCGCCAGCAGCCTCCGGAGGAGGGCCGGGGAGCTGTTTTTT.

The chain combines TRBV5-1 with TRBJ2-3; TRBD2 agrees at 10 bases. Germline lookup yields CDR1 SGHRS and CDR2 YFSETQ. The CDR3 extends over 17 amino acids. V lost 5 bases to trimming and J lost 0 bases; unmatched junction nucleotides: 9. CDR3 bases: TGCGCCAGCAGTACCCATGGACTAGCGGTTAGCACAGATACGCAGTATTTT. It translates to CASSTHGLAVSTDTQYF.

The V call is TRBV5-1, the J call TRBJ2-7, with 7 bases lining up with TRBD1. The CDR3 spans 15 residues. Per germline, CDR1 SGHRS and CDR2 YFSETQ. The J segment lost 3 bases and the V segment lost 4 bases, leaving 10 bases of the junction unmatched. CDR3 in DNA: TGCGCCAGCAGCCCGGAGGCGACAGGGAGCTACGAGCAGTACTTC. Its protein product is CASSPEATGSYEQYF.

This clone occurred once. The chain carries TRBV25-1 and TRBJ1-1; perhaps TRBD1 as D (5 bases). The CDR3 has 13 amino acids. Trimming removed 3 bases at V and 7 bases at J, with 12 bases between. Germline values: CDR1 MGHDK, CDR2 SYGVNS. This CDR3 reads CASSDPGTVEAFF. In DNA, the CDR3 is TGTGCCAGCAGTGATCCAGGGACTGTTGAAGCTTTCTTT.

The chain combines TRBV29-1 with TRBJ1-5, with D perhaps TRBD1 (6 bases). This CDR3 has 14 residues. V was clipped by 4 bases and J by 4 bases, with 14 bases between them. Germline CDR1 SQVTM, CDR2 ANQGSEA. The CDR3 spells CSVAGGTRNQPQHF. The CDR3 DNA follows: TGCAGCGTTGCCGGGGGGACACGGAATCAGCCCCAGCATTTT.

The chain employs TRBV5-4 and TRBJ1-1, with D hard to call. The CDR3 has 15 amino acids. Germline V gene lookup returns CDR1 SGHNT and CDR2 YYREEE (reference sequence). With 4 bases removed from V and 0 bases from J, the gap between germline ends came to 13 bases. In nucleotides, the CDR3 is TGTGCCAGCAGCGGCGGTGCACCAGTGAACACTGAAGCTTTCTTT. Its protein is CASSGGAPVNTEAFF. Using reference TRBV5-4 and TRBJ1-1 for the parts outside the CDR3, the full variable domain is ETGVTQSPTHLIKTRGQQVTLRCSSQSGHNTVSWYQQALGQGPQFIFQYYREEENGRGNFPPRFSGLQFPNYSSELNVNALELDDSALYLCASSGGAPVNTEAFFGQGTRLTVV.

The genes are TRBV4-2 and TRBJ2-3; TRBD1 might be the D (6 bases). V was cut by 1 base and J by 5 bases, with 10 bases left in between. The germline CDR1 and CDR2 sequences are LGHNA and YNFKEQ. The CDR3 is 14 amino acids. CDR3 bases: TGTGCCAGCAGCCAAGCGGCAGGGGTAGATACGCAGTATTTT. Translated, it gives CASSQAAGVDTQYF.

V is TRBV27 and J is TRBJ2-1, with D possibly TRBD2 on 5 matching bases. The CDR3 consists of 16 residues. Looked up from germline, CDR1 is MNHEY and CDR2 is SMNVEV (reference sequence). The V gene lost 7 bases and the J gene lost 0 bases, with 16 bases spanning the gap. The CDR3 sequence: CASKLDGLSSYNEQFF. The CDR3, as DNA: TGTGCCAGCAAACTAGATGGGTTGAGCTCCTACAATGAGCAGTTCTTC.

The chain carries TRBV2 and TRBJ1-2; D gene unclear. The germline CDR1 and CDR2 sequences are SNHLY and FYNNEI. This CDR3 has 12 amino acids. The germline V and J ends were trimmed by 6 bases and 8 bases, with 13 bases remaining between them. The CDR3 reads CASRADSRGYTF. DNA of the CDR3: TGTGCCAGCAGGGCAGATTCTCGCGGCTACACCTTC.

The chain has TRBV4-2 and TRBJ1-2, with D perhaps matching TRBD1 (6 bases). Germline CDR1 is LGHNA and CDR2 is YNFKEQ. This CDR3 has 15 amino acids. The V end lost 3 bases, the J end lost 3 bases, and 14 bases lay between the germline ends. The CDR3 here is CASSQVTGFDYGYTF. DNA for the CDR3: TGTGCCAGCAGCCAGGTAACAGGGTTTGACTATGGCTACACCTTC.

The gene calls are TRBV5-4 and TRBJ1-1; 7 bases align to TRBD1. Germline loops: CDR1 SGHNT, CDR2 YYREEE (reference sequence). The CDR3 covers 15 residues. Trimming took 4 bases from V and 3 from J; bases not matched to a gene: 9. CDR3 amino acids: CASSHHKGQYTEAFF. The CDR3 DNA follows: TGTGCCAGCAGCCATCATAAGGGACAGTACACTGAAGCTTTCTTT.

This rearrangement joins TRBV6-5 to TRBJ2-5, with TRBD1 as a possible D gene (6 bases). CDR1 and CDR2 (germline): MNHEY, SVGAGI. The CDR3 runs 13 residues. V was shortened by 4 bases and J by 5 bases, with 11 bases between the two germline ends. The CDR3 nucleotides are TGTGCCAGCAGTTTTGGGGGCCGGGAGACCCAGTACTTC. Translation gives CASSFGGRETQYF.

The V and J genes are TRBV5-6 and TRBJ2-3; TRBD2 matches at 9 bases. Germline-derived CDR1 and CDR2 are SGHDT and YYEEEE. V lost 0 bases and J lost 1; bases outside the gene matches: 0. This CDR3 comprises 15 residues. CDR3 protein: CASSLVAGGTDTQYF. The CDR3 region has the DNA TGTGCCAGCAGCTTGGTAGCGGGGGGCACAGATACGCAGTATTTT.

V and J are TRBV13 and TRBJ2-5; unclear D gene. Germline assignment: CDR1 PRHDT and CDR2 FYEKMQ (reference sequence). The CDR3 length is 13 residues. V lost 0 bases and J lost 7, with 9 bases in between. CDR3 bases: TGTGCCAGCAGCTTAGGGAAGGCAGGGACCCAGTACTTC. This gives the protein CASSLGKAGTQYF.